The 30 T cell receptor beta chains below come from one sample, sequenced in a study of blood T cell repertoires in COVID-19. Sequencing used immunoSEQ multiplex PCR; TCRdb keeps in-frame clones, though not all of them. The sample lists roughly 100,000 clones; 89% were seen once. Sequencing input: peripheral blood. Source of these receptors: a woman of 80 years or more in a cohort sampled during active COVID-19.

The chain employs TRBV7-2 and TRBJ2-1, with a possible D match to TRBD1 (5 bases). CDR1 and CDR2 (germline): SGHTA, FQGNSA. The CDR3 totals 13 residues. Trimming stripped 5 bases from V and 12 bases from J, with 17 bases between. The CDR3 sequence: CASSDKLDIAQFF. In nucleotides, the CDR3 is TGTGCCAGCAGCGATAAACTGGACATAGCGCAGTTCTTC.

V and J are TRBV5-4 and TRBJ2-1; 11 bases are shared with TRBD2. The germline CDR1 and CDR2 sequences are SGHNT and YYREEE (reference sequence). V lost 3 bases, J lost 2 bases, and 1 base stayed unmatched. The length of the CDR3 is 15 residues. CDR3 in DNA: TGTGCCAGCAGCTCACTAGCGGGGGCCTACAATGAGCAGTTCTTC. Translation gives CASSSLAGAYNEQFF.

The V gene is TRBV19, the J gene TRBJ2-4, with 7 bases that match TRBD1. Trimming at V came to 4 bases and at J to 6 bases, leaving 6 bases not matched to a gene. The CDR3 is made up of 14 amino acids. CDR1 is LNHDA, CDR2 SQIVND, per germline (reference sequence). The CDR3 nucleotides are TGTGCCAGTAGTACCCAAACAGGGGCAAACATTCAGTACTTC. Its protein is CASSTQTGANIQYF.

This clone was seen many times. The chain joins TRBV19 to TRBJ1-1, with unresolved D. The V gene's germline CDR1 is LNHDA and CDR2 SQIVND (reference sequence). Trimming took 5 bases from V and 0 from J, leaving 7 bases between them. The CDR3 is 13 residues long. This chain's CDR3 is CASSFSVNTEAFF. In DNA, the CDR3 is TGTGCCAGTAGTTTTTCGGTGAACACTGAAGCTTTCTTT.

The chain combines TRBV9 with TRBJ2-2; 10 nucleotides match TRBD2. V was clipped by 4 bases and J by 5 bases; unmatched bases: 5. Germline V CDR1 and CDR2: SGDLS, YYNGEE. This CDR3 spans 15 amino acids. The CDR3 region has the DNA TGTGCCAGCAGCCCCGCGGGACTAGCGACCGGGGAGCTGTTTTTT. Its translation: CASSPAGLATGELFF. Drawing the rest from reference TRBV9 and TRBJ2-2, the complete variable domain is DSGVTQTPKHLITATGQRVTLRCSPRSGDLSVYWYQQSLDQGLQFLIQYYNGEERAKGNILERFSAQQFPDLHSELNLSSLELGDSALYFCASSPAGLATGELFFGEGSRLTVL.

The chain links TRBV28 to TRBJ1-2, with D possibly TRBD1 on 5 matching bases. CDR1 MDHEN and CDR2 SYDVKM come from the germline V gene. The CDR3 runs 14 residues. V lost 3 bases and J 5 bases, leaving 13 bases between the germline ends. CDR3 bases: TGTGCCAGCAGTTTGGGGCCCAGGGTTTATGGCTACACCTTC. This encodes CASSLGPRVYGYTF.

The chain has TRBV6-5 and TRBJ2-3; 8 nucleotides align to TRBD1. Trimming at V came to 0 bases and at J to 4 bases, leaving 6 bases not matched to a gene. CDR1 MNHEY and CDR2 SVGAGI come from the germline V gene. This CDR3 comprises 16 residues. DNA of the CDR3: TGTGCCAGCAGTTACTCACCAGGGGGCCCCCCAGATACGCAGTATTTT. Residues: CASSYSPGGPPDTQYF.

The chain has TRBV11-1 and TRBJ2-1; 7 positions agree with TRBD2. V was pared by 4 bases and J by 3 bases, with 9 bases of the junction left unmatched. CDR1 is SGHAT and CDR2 is FQDESV in the germline V gene (reference sequence). The CDR3 has 16 residues. This CDR3 reads CASSSRGGPRYNEQFF. The CDR3 nucleotides are TGTGCCAGCAGCTCGCGCGGGGGACCCCGCTACAATGAGCAGTTCTTC.

The chain carries TRBV20-1 and TRBJ2-3; 7 positions agree with TRBD2. The CDR3 runs to 11 residues. CDR1 and CDR2 from the germline V gene are DFQATT and SNEGSKA (reference sequence). J lost 7 bases, V lost 6 bases, and 4 bases had no gene match. The CDR3 nucleotides are TGCAGTGCCGCGGGAGATTATACGCAGTATTTT. Its protein product is CSAAGDYTQYF.

CDR3 DNA sequence: TGTGCCAGCAGCATCATAGCGGGAGGGCCGAACGAGCAGTACTTC. Protein: CASSIIAGGPNEQYF. The chain is built from TRBV7-2 and TRBJ2-7; TRBD2 aligns across 11 bases. V lost 5 bases, J lost 5 bases, and 8 bases stayed unmatched. From germline, CDR1 is SGHTA and CDR2 FQGNSA. The CDR3 runs to 15 residues.

The table lists this clone with a count of one. This chain uses TRBV19 with TRBJ1-6; 7 positions match TRBD1. In germline, CDR1 is LNHDA, CDR2 SQIVND (reference sequence). The CDR3 totals 15 residues. The trim removed 6 bases at V and 7 bases at J, leaving 9 bases unmatched. CDR3 bases: TGTGCCAGTAGGGAGGACAGGTTACCGAATTCACCCCTCCACTTT. This sequence encodes CASREDRLPNSPLHF.

CDR3 residues: CALRGNTIYF. CDR3 coding DNA: TGCGCCCTCAGGGGAAACACCATATATTTT. The rearrangement links TRBV23-1 to TRBJ1-3; D not certain. TRBV23-1 is flagged as an ORF with uncertain function. V lost 11 bases and J 4 bases, leaving 6 bases between the germline ends. This CDR3 contains 10 residues.

The V call is TRBV19, the J call TRBJ2-4, with TRBD1 identical over 8 bases. Germline-derived CDR1 and CDR2 are LNHDA and SQIVND (reference sequence). The CDR3 contains 14 residues. V trimming: 3 bases; J trimming: 4 bases; junction bases outside the gene matches: 2. CDR3 coding DNA: TGTGCCAGTAGTATCGACAGGGGAAAAAACATTCAGTACTTC. This sequence encodes CASSIDRGKNIQYF.

The chain links TRBV10-3 to TRBJ1-3; D gene ambiguous. V dropped 6 bases and J dropped 1 base, with 10 bases sitting between them. This CDR3 contains 14 residues. Germline V gives CDR1 ENHRY, CDR2 SYGVKD. CDR3 loop: CAIRAEVSGNTIYF. DNA of the CDR3: TGTGCCATCAGGGCGGAAGTTTCTGGAAACACCATATATTTT.

The V and J genes are TRBV6-6 and TRBJ2-1; a weak D match, TRBD1 (6 bases). The CDR3 runs to 15 residues. The germline gives CDR1 MNHNY, CDR2 SVGAGI (reference sequence). The V end lost 2 bases, the J end lost 0 bases, and 8 bases lay between the germline ends. The CDR3 region is CASSYHRDSYNEQFF. In DNA form, the CDR3 reads TGTGCCAGCAGTTACCACAGGGACTCCTACAATGAGCAGTTCTTC.

This clone showed up just once. The chain uses TRBV29-1 and TRBJ1-5; no clear D gene. CDR3 length: 14 amino acids. With 4 bases removed from V and 3 bases from J, the gap between germline ends came to 13 bases. CDR1 is SQVTM and CDR2 is ANQGSEA in the germline V gene. CDR3 nucleotides: TGCAGCGTTGCGCATGGACTCTCCAATCAGCCCCAGCATTTT. Amino acid sequence: CSVAHGLSNQPQHF. The variable domain in full, completed from reference TRBV29-1 and TRBJ1-5, reads SAVISQKPSRDICQRGTSLTIQCQVDSQVTMMFWYRQQPGQSLTLIATANQGSEATYESGFVIDKFPISRPNLTFSTLTVSNMSPEDSSIYLCSVAHGLSNQPQHFGDGTRLSIL.

V usage is TRBV18 and J usage is TRBJ2-2; TRBD1 aligns across 9 bases. The J segment lost 6 bases and the V segment lost 3 bases, leaving 8 bases of the junction unmatched. The germline gives CDR1 KGHSH, CDR2 LQKENI. The CDR3 length is 16 residues. The CDR3 region is CASSPPGTGTSGELFF. The CDR3 DNA sequence: TGTGCCAGCTCACCGCCCGGGACAGGGACTTCCGGGGAGCTGTTTTTT.

The V and J genes are TRBV4-1 and TRBJ2-7; 8 bases align to TRBD2. Germline CDR1 reads MGHRA; CDR2 reads YSYEKL. After removal of 0 bases from V and 4 bases from J, the junction contained 8 bases not matched to a gene. This CDR3 comprises 16 residues. CDR3 protein: CASSQETSVSVYEQYF. The CDR3 DNA sequence: TGCGCCAGCAGCCAAGAGACTAGCGTCTCTGTATACGAGCAGTACTTC.

The rearrangement links TRBV2 to TRBJ2-2, with 16 bases lining up with TRBD2. The length of the CDR3 is 18 residues. The V gene end was trimmed by 6 bases and the J gene end by 6 bases; junction bases not matched to a gene: 10. Germline CDR1 reads SNHLY; CDR2 reads FYNNEI. The CDR3 DNA follows: TGTGCCAGCAGACCCGGGACTAGCGGGAGGGCCCGGTCCGGGGAGCTGTTTTTT. This gives the protein CASRPGTSGRARSGELFF.

The chain has TRBV12-3 or TRBV12-4 and TRBJ2-5; D remains unclear. The CDR3 length is 12 residues. V shed 2 bases and J shed 2 bases, with 3 bases lying between them. The CDR3 bases are TGTGCCAGCAGTTTACTACAAGAGACCCAGTACTTC. Encoded protein: CASSLLQETQYF.

The V and J genes are TRBV3-1 (or the pseudogene TRBV3-2) and TRBJ1-6; 7 bases match TRBD1. Per the germline V gene, CDR1 is LGHDT and CDR2 is YNNKEL (reference sequence). The CDR3 has 18 amino acids. The J segment lost 0 bases and the V segment lost 2 bases, leaving 7 bases of the junction unmatched. This CDR3 reads CASSQTGTESSYNSPLHF. CDR3 DNA: TGTGCCAGCAGCCAAACCGGGACAGAGAGCTCCTATAATTCACCCCTCCACTTT.

This chain joins TRBV9 and TRBJ2-2; weak D call: TRBD2 (5 bases). Trimming left V 4 bases short and J 4 bases short, with 11 bases between. The CDR3 is 14 amino acids. Germline V gives CDR1 SGDLS, CDR2 YYNGEE. The CDR3 sequence: CASSPTGSTGELFF. The CDR3, as DNA: TGTGCCAGCAGCCCGACGGGGAGCACCGGGGAGCTGTTTTTT.

The chain uses TRBV6-6 and TRBJ1-2; D gene unclear. The ends were cut back, 5 bases at V and 6 bases at J, with 13 bases in the middle. The germline gives CDR1 MNHNY, CDR2 SVGAGI (reference sequence). The CDR3 totals 13 residues. The CDR3 DNA reads as TGTGCCAGCAGTAGTGCAGGTTTCGATGGCTACACCTTC. It is translated as CASSSAGFDGYTF.

The chain combines TRBV5-1 with TRBJ2-1, with TRBD1 as a possible D gene (5 bases). The V gene lost 0 bases and the J gene lost 6 bases, with 13 bases spanning the gap. Germline V gene sequence: CDR1 SGHRS, CDR2 YFSETQ. The CDR3 length is 15 residues. The DNA for the CDR3 is TGCGCCAGCAGCTTGGTAGGGGCAGAGATCAATGAGCAGTTCTTC. It is translated as CASSLVGAEINEQFF.

The J gene is TRBJ2-3, the V gene TRBV7-2; 9 nucleotides line up with TRBD1. The length of the CDR3 is 14 residues. V was clipped by 4 bases and J by 9 bases; unmatched bases: 8. CDR1 is SGHTA, CDR2 FQGNSA, per germline. The CDR3 DNA follows: TGTGCCAGCAGCTCAAGGACAGGGGCGCAAACGCAGTATTTT. Encoded protein: CASSSRTGAQTQYF.

The chain carries TRBV15 and TRBJ2-7; D not resolved. Germline values: CDR1 LNHNV, CDR2 YYDKDF (reference sequence). The V end was cut by 7 bases, the J end by 4 bases, with 11 bases between. The length of the CDR3 is 12 residues. This chain's CDR3 is CATTQERYEQYF. The CDR3 DNA sequence: TGTGCCACCACGCAGGAAAGGTACGAGCAGTACTTC.

The chain couples TRBV6-5 to TRBJ2-3, with 11 bases matching TRBD1. CDR1 and CDR2 (germline): MNHEY, SVGAGI. This CDR3 has 14 residues. J gave up 4 bases and V 8 bases, and 5 bases lay outside the gene matches. The DNA for the CDR3 is TGTGCCAGCGGGGCGGACAGGGGGCCAGATACGCAGTATTTT. Amino acids: CASGADRGPDTQYF.

The V and J genes are TRBV9 and TRBJ1-4; D unresolved. V was clipped by 2 bases and J by 5 bases, with 16 bases between them. This CDR3 spans 16 amino acids. Germline V lookup: CDR1 SGDLS, CDR2 YYNGEE. In DNA, the CDR3 is TGTGCCAGCAGCGTGGGAGTCGCCTTGGGGAATGAAAAACTGTTTTTT. Translating gives CASSVGVALGNEKLFF.

V usage is TRBV29-1 and J usage is TRBJ1-5, with TRBD1 matching over 9 bases. The junction had 10 bases not matched to a gene; V was cut back by 5 bases and J by 5 bases. The CDR3 length is 15 residues. In germline, CDR1 is SQVTM, CDR2 ANQGSEA. The CDR3 DNA reads TGCAGCGTTTTATTTAGGGACAGGGATGATCAGCCCCAGCATTTT. It specifies CSVLFRDRDDQPQHF.

The CDR3 spells CASSPGVSYNEQFF. The CDR3 nucleotides read TGTGCCAGCAGCCCGGGAGTATCTTACAATGAGCAGTTCTTC. The rearrangement links TRBV6-5 to TRBJ2-1, with D tentatively TRBD2 (6 bases). V shed 6 bases and J shed 4 bases, with 13 bases lying between them. Per the germline V gene, CDR1 is MNHEY and CDR2 is SVGAGI. There are 14 residues in the CDR3.